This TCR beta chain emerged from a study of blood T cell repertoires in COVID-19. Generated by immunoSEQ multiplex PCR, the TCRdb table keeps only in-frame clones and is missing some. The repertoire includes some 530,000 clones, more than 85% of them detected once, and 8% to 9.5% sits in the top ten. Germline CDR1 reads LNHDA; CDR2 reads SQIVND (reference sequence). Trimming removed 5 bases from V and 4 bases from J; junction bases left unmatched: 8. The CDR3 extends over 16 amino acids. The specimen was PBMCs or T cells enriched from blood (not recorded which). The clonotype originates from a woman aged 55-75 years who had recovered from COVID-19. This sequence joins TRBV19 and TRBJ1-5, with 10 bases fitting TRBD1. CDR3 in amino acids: CASSARDRGLNQPQHF. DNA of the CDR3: TGTGCCAGTAGTGCCCGGGACAGGGGTTTGAATCAGCCCCAGCATTTT.